This T cell receptor (beta chain) was identified during a study of T cells expressing NK-cell markers. Study overall: According to the study, TCR beta repertoires originated from sorted CD3+CD56+NKG2C+, CD3+CD56+NKG2C- and CD3+CD56-NKG2C+ T cells.

Study-wide results and caveats: The study found these clonotypes also leading the CD3+CD56-NKG2C+ fraction in a handful of donors. The study left the HCMV specificity of expanded NKG2C+ T cell clones unresolved.

5'RACE template switching with UMIs produced the TCR beta cDNA. TCRdb processed the 5' RACE reads again and assigns one entry to each CDR3 protein, with no DNA. Its table lists hundreds of thousands of distinct CDR3 sequences. A word on this clonotype: Its antigen is as yet unknown.

Looked up from germline, CDR1 is SGHDT and CDR2 is YYEEEE. This CDR3 is 15 amino acids long. The J gene is TRBJ1-5, the V gene TRBV5-6. Sample: blood T cells: a sorted CD56 or NKG2C T cell subset, CD4+ or CD8+ T cells, or bulk PBMC T cells (not recorded which). The source is a woman between 18 and 70 years old in good health. CDR3 sequence: CASSLNFRGEQPQHF.